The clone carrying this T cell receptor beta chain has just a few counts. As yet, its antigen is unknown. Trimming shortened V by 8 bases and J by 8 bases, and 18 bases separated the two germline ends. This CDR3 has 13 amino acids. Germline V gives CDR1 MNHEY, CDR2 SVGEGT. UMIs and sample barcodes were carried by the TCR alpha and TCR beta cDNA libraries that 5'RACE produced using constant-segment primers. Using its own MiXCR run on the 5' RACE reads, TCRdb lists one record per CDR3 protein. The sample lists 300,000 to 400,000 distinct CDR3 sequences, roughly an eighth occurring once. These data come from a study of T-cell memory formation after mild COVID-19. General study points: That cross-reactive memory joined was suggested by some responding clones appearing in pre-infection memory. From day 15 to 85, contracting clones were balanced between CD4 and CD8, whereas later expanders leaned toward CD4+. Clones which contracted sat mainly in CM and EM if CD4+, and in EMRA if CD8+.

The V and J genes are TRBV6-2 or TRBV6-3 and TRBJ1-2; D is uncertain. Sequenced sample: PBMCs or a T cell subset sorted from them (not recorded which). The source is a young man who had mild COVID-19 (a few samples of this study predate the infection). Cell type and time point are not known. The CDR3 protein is CASSDGNLLGYTF. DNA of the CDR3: TGTGCCAGCTCAGACGGAAATCTCTTAGGCTACACCTTC.